This T cell receptor beta chain originates from a study of blood T cell repertoires in COVID-19. Overall study context: From T cells, B-cell-depleted T cells, or PBMCs came the material, which was cDNA or gDNA.

TCRdb keeps only in-frame clones here, not all; method: immunoSEQ multiplex PCR. There are around 30,000 clones in the sample; 85% to 90% occur only once, and roughly 12% lies in the top ten. CDR3 length equals 19 residues. The germline gives CDR1 KGHDR, CDR2 SFDVKD. The trim removed 3 bases at V and 2 bases at J, leaving 12 bases unmatched. The sequence was obtained from a human donor in a cohort sampled during active COVID-19. The donor label of this sample is uncertain. The sequencing input was peripheral blood. V is TRBV24-1 and J is TRBJ2-5, with 12 bases that match TRBD2. The CDR3 reads CATSDHPGLAGPTQETQYF. CDR3 sequence (DNA): TGTGCCACCAGTGATCACCCGGGACTAGCGGGCCCGACACAAGAGACCCAGTACTTC.